This T cell receptor beta chain was sequenced in a study of yellow fever vaccine responses in identical twins. Overall study results and limits: On the reported evidence, twins' vaccine T cell responses seemed partly convergent and partly personalized.

TCRdb ran MiXCR on the RT-PCR reads and lists one entry per CDR3 protein. The sample consists of about 8,700 distinct CDR3 sequences, approximately 80% of them appearing once. This clonotype has just one count. Its antigen is unknown. The germline gives CDR1 MNHEY, CDR2 SVGAGI. The trim removed 2 bases at V and 4 bases at J, leaving 7 bases unmatched. The CDR3 is 15 residues long. V is TRBV6-5 and J is TRBJ1-1; 7 nucleotides match TRBD1. The source is a woman younger than 35 who received the yellow fever vaccine. The sample was T cells from blood (PBMCs), unsorted or a sorted subset (not recorded which), taken before or after yellow fever vaccination (not recorded which). The CDR3 DNA sequence: TGTGCCAGCAGTTACCGGGGGACAGCGACCACTGAAGCTTTCTTT. Encoded protein: CASSYRGTATTEAFF.